This T cell receptor (beta chain) was recorded in a study of PD-1 blockade in classical Hodgkin lymphoma. The CDR3 consists of 13 residues. Germline-derived CDR1 and CDR2 are MNHEY and SMNVEV (reference sequence). Trimming removed 5 bases at V and 4 bases at J, with 11 bases between. Assay: immunoSEQ multiplex PCR; the TCRdb copy retains only in-frame clones and omits some. This table holds around 91,000 clones, 81% found once. With regard to this clone: Its antigen is as yet unknown.

Study-wide results and caveats: Reasons behind the repertoire differences stay unclear, perhaps disease activity or earlier therapy. By C4D1, CD4+ diversity increased significantly, especially in complete responders.

All trial patients relapsed after autologous stem cell transplantation. The chain is built from TRBV27 and TRBJ1-1; D ambiguous. Sequenced material: peripheral blood mononuclear cells (PBMCs), taken before the second cycle of nivolumab. This receptor was taken from a human donor with classical Hodgkin lymphoma. CDR3 sequence: CASSPIPGTEAFF. In nucleotides, the CDR3 is TGTGCCAGCAGTCCCATCCCAGGCACTGAAGCTTTCTTT.